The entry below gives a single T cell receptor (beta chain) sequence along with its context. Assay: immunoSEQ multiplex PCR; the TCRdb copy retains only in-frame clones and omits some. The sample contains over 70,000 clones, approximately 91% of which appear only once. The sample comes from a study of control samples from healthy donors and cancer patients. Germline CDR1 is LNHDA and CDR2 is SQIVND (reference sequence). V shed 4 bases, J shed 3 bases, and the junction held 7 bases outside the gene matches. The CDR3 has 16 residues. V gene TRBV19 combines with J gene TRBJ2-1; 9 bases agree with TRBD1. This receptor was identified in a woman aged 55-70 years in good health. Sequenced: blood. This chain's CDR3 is CASSRGTGIRYNEQFF. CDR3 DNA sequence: TGTGCCAGTAGTAGGGGGACAGGGATCCGCTACAATGAGCAGTTCTTC.